This entry lists 26 T cell receptor beta chains sequenced from one sample in a study of T-cell reconstitution after alpha-beta-depleted transplantation in children. Unique molecular identifiers were incorporated into the prepared TCRbeta library. TCRdb passed the PCR reads through MiXCR, listing each CDR3 protein once. The data contain hundreds of thousands of distinct CDR3 sequences, about 12% of them singletons. The sample in question was PBMCs from the stem cell graft donor, obtained from the stem cell graft. These receptor sequences come from a human donor who donated a stem cell graft to a child with acute lymphoblastic leukemia.

This clonotype was picked up many times. The J gene is TRBJ2-6, the V gene TRBV6-2 or TRBV6-3; D possibly corresponds to TRBD1 (5 bases). This CDR3 region has 15 residues. The germline V gene encodes CDR1 MNHEY and CDR2 SVGEGT. Trimming stripped 6 bases from V and 2 bases from J, with 11 bases between. CDR3: CASRIRQTGANVLTF. The CDR3 nucleotides read TGTGCCAGCAGGATAAGACAGACTGGGGCCAACGTCCTGACTTTC.

This clonotype was detected many times. The V call is TRBV5-4, the J call TRBJ1-3; unclear D gene. The CDR3 is 14 amino acids. V shed 2 bases and J shed 0 bases, with 6 bases lying between them. The germline gives CDR1 SGHNT, CDR2 YYREEE (reference sequence). The CDR3 sequence: CASSLDLSGNTIYF. CDR3 nucleotides: TGTGCCAGCAGCTTAGACCTCTCTGGAAACACCATATATTTT.

This clonotype was observed many times. The V call is TRBV10-3, the J call TRBJ2-7; no firm D call. In germline, CDR1 is ENHRY, CDR2 SYGVKD. The CDR3 is 12 residues long. Trimming pared 0 bases from V and 5 bases from J, leaving 5 bases between. The CDR3, as DNA: TGTGCCATCAGTGAGTCAGGGAACGAGCAGTACTTC. Translated: CAISESGNEQYF.

This clonotype was seen ten or more times. This chain joins TRBV7-2 and TRBJ1-1, with D possibly being TRBD1 (5 bases). Trimming took 2 bases from V and 1 from J, leaving 8 bases between them. Germline CDR1 is SGHTA and CDR2 is FQGNSA. This CDR3 is built from 14 residues. Written as DNA, the CDR3 is TGTGCCAGCAGCTTATGGGACGGGAACACTGAAGCTTTCTTT. Translation: CASSLWDGNTEAFF.

In this sample, this clonotype turned up many times. The rearrangement joins TRBV15 to TRBJ1-5; 8 positions agree with TRBD1. This CDR3 contains 16 residues. Unmatched junction bases numbered 7, after V lost 0 bases and J lost 6 bases. CDR1 is LNHNV and CDR2 is YYDKDF in the germline V gene (reference sequence). CDR3 nucleotides: TGTGCCACCAGCAGAGATAATGGACAGGGTGTTCAGCCCCAGCATTTT. Residues: CATSRDNGQGVQPQHF.

This clonotype was recorded many times. The chain employs TRBV6-5 and TRBJ2-5; 7 nucleotides match TRBD2. The germline V gene has CDR1 MNHEY and CDR2 SVGAGI. Germline trimming cut 2 bases from V and 4 bases from J; bases unmatched to any gene: 10. The CDR3 has 16 residues. CDR3 sequence (DNA): TGTGCCAGCAGTTACCCCGCGGGAGCGGTAGGAGAGACCCAGTACTTC. Its protein is CASSYPAGAVGETQYF.

Only a few counts were recorded for this clonotype. This chain joins TRBV6-5 and TRBJ1-1, with D perhaps matching TRBD1 (5 bases). From germline, CDR1 is MNHEY and CDR2 SVGAGI. This CDR3 comprises 17 residues. The ends were cut back, 0 bases at V and 1 base at J, with 15 bases in the middle. The CDR3 region has the DNA TGTGCCAGCAGTTACTCACTCGTGTGGACACCGAACACTGAAGCTTTCTTT. Residues: CASSYSLVWTPNTEAFF.

In this sample, this clonotype turned up many times. The gene calls are TRBV20-1 and TRBJ1-2; unclear D gene. Germline lookup yields CDR1 DFQATT and CDR2 SNEGSKA (reference sequence). There are 10 residues in the CDR3. Trimming removed 6 bases at V and 2 bases at J, with 4 bases between. CDR3 sequence reads: CSAANYGYTF. CDR3 sequence (DNA): TGCAGTGCGGCGAACTATGGCTACACCTTC.

The J gene is TRBJ2-3, the V gene TRBV6-2 or TRBV6-3; D is unclear. This CDR3 contains 13 residues. Germline CDR1 reads MNHEY; CDR2 reads SVGEGT. The germline V and J ends were trimmed by 1 base and 4 bases, with 6 bases remaining between them. CDR3 DNA sequence: TGTGCCAGCAGTTACTGGATGGCAGATACGCAGTATTTT. As protein: CASSYWMADTQYF.

The table lists this clonotype with many counts. The rearrangement joins TRBV30 to TRBJ2-7; 8 bases line up with TRBD1. With 7 bases clipped from V and 2 bases from J, the junction kept 7 bases outside the gene matches. Germline values: CDR1 GTSNPN, CDR2 SVGIG (reference sequence). The CDR3 totals 13 residues. The chain's CDR3 is CASWTGPTYEQYF. The CDR3 region has the DNA TGTGCCTCCTGGACAGGGCCTACCTACGAGCAGTACTTC.

This clonotype was observed at least ten times. This chain connects TRBV7-8 to TRBJ1-2, with TRBD1 matching over 8 bases. CDR3 size: 14 residues. Losses at the gene ends were 5 bases for V and 5 bases for J; bases not matched to a gene: 7. Germline CDR1 is SGHVS and CDR2 is FQNEAQ. The CDR3 is CASSRGQAAYGYTF. DNA for the CDR3: TGTGCCAGCAGCCGGGGACAGGCGGCTTATGGCTACACCTTC. The complete variable domain, with remaining parts taken from reference TRBV7-8 and TRBJ1-2, reads GAGVSQSPRYKVAKRGQDVALRCDPISGHVSLFWYQQALGQGPEFLTYFQNEAQLDKSGLPSDRFFAERPEGSVSTLKIQRTQQEDSAVYLCASSRGQAAYGYTFGSGTRLTVV.

This clonotype appeared once. V gene TRBV20-1 combines with J gene TRBJ2-5; 9 nucleotides align to TRBD1. From germline, CDR1 is DFQATT and CDR2 SNEGSKA (reference sequence). This CDR3 has 15 amino acids. Germline trimming cut 2 bases from V and 5 bases from J; bases unmatched to any gene: 9. The CDR3 coding sequence is TGCAGTGCTAGACGGGACAGGGAAGCTTGGGAGACCCAGTACTTC. It is translated as CSARRDREAWETQYF.

This sequence joins TRBV19 and TRBJ1-5; D is undetermined. Trimming removed 4 bases from V and 6 bases from J, with 10 bases in between. This CDR3 comprises 13 residues. Germline CDR1 is LNHDA and CDR2 is SQIVND (reference sequence). CDR3 residues: CASSRTEGQPQHF. CDR3 nucleotides: TGTGCCAGTAGTAGGACCGAAGGTCAGCCCCAGCATTTT.

The V gene is TRBV5-1, the J gene TRBJ2-7; D unresolved. This CDR3 spans 14 amino acids. Germline values: CDR1 SGHRS, CDR2 YFSETQ. Trimming took 3 bases from V and 10 from J, leaving 20 bases between them. CDR3 sequence: CASSSPVGPPRQYF. CDR3 in DNA: TGCGCCAGCAGCTCGCCCGTCGGGCCTCCCAGACAGTACTTC.

In its sample, this clonotype was seen many times. The chain employs TRBV12-3 or TRBV12-4 and TRBJ1-6; D gene unclear. Trimming pared 0 bases from V and 7 bases from J, leaving 7 bases between. This CDR3 has 14 residues. This CDR3 is CASSLAGINSPLHF. In nucleotides, the CDR3 is TGTGCCAGCAGTTTAGCAGGGATCAATTCACCCCTCCACTTT.

This clonotype has just a few counts. This rearrangement joins TRBV28 to TRBJ2-7; 8 bases map to TRBD2. This CDR3 contains 15 residues. CDR1 and CDR2 (germline): MDHEN, SYDVKM. The V segment lost 5 bases and the J segment 2 bases; nucleotides outside the gene matches: 8. This chain's CDR3 is CASSHLSGLAYEQYF. The CDR3 region has the DNA TGTGCCAGCAGTCACCTCTCGGGACTAGCCTACGAGCAGTACTTC.

This clonotype was detected only once. V gene TRBV18 combines with J gene TRBJ1-4; 7 bases align to TRBD1. Germline V lookup: CDR1 KGHSH, CDR2 LQKENI. Unmatched junction bases numbered 3, after V lost 5 bases and J lost 0 bases. The CDR3 has 15 residues. CDR3 DNA: TGTGCCAGCTCAGCGGGACAGACAACTAATGAAAAACTGTTTTTT. This encodes CASSAGQTTNEKLFF.

This clonotype showed up many times. The rearrangement uses TRBV5-5 and TRBJ2-7; D perhaps matches TRBD1 (5 bases). Germline V gene lookup returns CDR1 SGHKS and CDR2 YYEKEE (reference sequence). Trimming removed 2 bases from V and 1 base from J, with 10 bases in between. CDR3 size: 14 residues. Written as DNA, the CDR3 is TGTGCCAGCAGCTTTAACCAGGGTTCCTACGAGCAGTACTTC. Translation gives CASSFNQGSYEQYF.

This sequence joins TRBV19 and TRBJ2-2; D ambiguous. This CDR3 spans 16 amino acids. The germline V gene has CDR1 LNHDA and CDR2 SQIVND (reference sequence). Trimming took off 4 bases at V and 6 bases at J, with 18 bases between the two ends. The DNA for the CDR3 is TGTGCCAGTAGTACCCCGACTTTGCGGTGGGCCGGGGAGCTGTTTTTT. As protein: CASSTPTLRWAGELFF.

There are many counts of this clonotype. The V gene is TRBV20-1, the J gene TRBJ2-1; TRBD2 might be the D (6 bases). There are 13 residues in the CDR3. The ends were cut back, 4 bases at V and 6 bases at J, with 13 bases in the middle. Looked up from germline, CDR1 is DFQATT and CDR2 is SNEGSKA (reference sequence). CDR3 sequence: CSAKGTPLNEQFF. CDR3 coding DNA: TGCAGTGCTAAAGGGACTCCCCTCAATGAGCAGTTCTTC.

This clonotype showed up many times. The chain uses TRBV7-2 and TRBJ1-5; TRBD1 agrees at 8 bases. The V gene's germline CDR1 is SGHTA and CDR2 FQGNSA. The CDR3 has 15 amino acids. The V gene end was trimmed by 4 bases and the J gene end by 3 bases; junction bases not matched to a gene: 5. CDR3 sequence reads: CASSSQGGDNQPQHF. CDR3 DNA: TGTGCCAGCAGCTCACAGGGGGGAGACAATCAGCCCCAGCATTTT.

This clonotype was observed many times. V and J are TRBV30 and TRBJ2-7; 7 nucleotides match TRBD1. Germline-derived CDR1 and CDR2 are GTSNPN and SVGIG (reference sequence). The length of the CDR3 is 12 residues. Trimming at V came to 1 base and at J to 9 bases, leaving 6 bases not matched to a gene. CDR3 bases: TGTGCCTGGAGTGCGACAGGGCGGGTGCAGTACTTC. Translating it yields CAWSATGRVQYF.

In its sample, this clonotype was seen a few times. The rearrangement links TRBV29-1 to TRBJ2-3; D gene uncertain. Germline V lookup: CDR1 SQVTM, CDR2 ANQGSEA. The CDR3 is 13 amino acids. Trimming shortened V by 6 bases and J by 6 bases, and 16 bases separated the two germline ends. The CDR3 DNA follows: TGCAGCGTCCCATTGAATGTGCGCGATACGCAGTATTTT. It encodes CSVPLNVRDTQYF.

This clonotype was observed many times. V gene TRBV25-1 combines with J gene TRBJ1-1, with D perhaps matching TRBD1 (6 bases). The CDR3 contains 15 residues. V dropped 5 bases and J dropped 5 bases, with 18 bases sitting between them. The V gene's germline CDR1 is MGHDK and CDR2 SYGVNS. The DNA of the CDR3 is TGTGCCAGCAGTACTAGGAACAGGGCGGGAACTGAAGCTTTCTTT. It is translated as CASSTRNRAGTEAFF.

This clonotype has only a few counts. The chain combines TRBV6-1 with TRBJ1-1; 7 positions agree with TRBD1. Germline V gene data show CDR1 as MNHNS and CDR2 as SASEGT. V was pared by 5 bases and J by 3 bases, with 12 bases of the junction left unmatched. This CDR3 comprises 16 residues. The CDR3 nucleotides read TGTGCCAGCAGTCTGACAGGGAGTGCGGTGGACACTGAAGCTTTCTTT. Amino acid sequence: CASSLTGSAVDTEAFF.

The chain is built from TRBV20-1 and TRBJ2-1; D ambiguous. Trimming took 6 bases from V and 6 from J, leaving 15 bases between them. The length of the CDR3 is 13 residues. The germline V gene encodes CDR1 DFQATT and CDR2 SNEGSKA (reference sequence). CDR3 nucleotides: TGCAGTGCCCCAGATTTGTCGGGCAATGAGCAGTTCTTC. Amino acid sequence: CSAPDLSGNEQFF.